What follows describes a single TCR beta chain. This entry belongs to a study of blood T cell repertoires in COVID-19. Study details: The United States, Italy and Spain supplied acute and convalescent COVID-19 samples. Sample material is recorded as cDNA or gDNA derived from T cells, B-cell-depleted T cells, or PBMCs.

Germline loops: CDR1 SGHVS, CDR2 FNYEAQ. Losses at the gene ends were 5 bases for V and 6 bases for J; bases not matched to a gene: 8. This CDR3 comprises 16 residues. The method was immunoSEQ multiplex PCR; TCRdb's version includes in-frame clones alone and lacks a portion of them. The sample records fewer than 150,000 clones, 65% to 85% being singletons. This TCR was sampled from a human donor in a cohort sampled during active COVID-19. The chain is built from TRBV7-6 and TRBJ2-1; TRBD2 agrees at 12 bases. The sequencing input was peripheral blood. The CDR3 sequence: CASSRTLAGGPNEQFF. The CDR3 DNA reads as TGTGCCAGCAGCAGGACCCTAGCGGGGGGGCCCAATGAGCAGTTCTTC. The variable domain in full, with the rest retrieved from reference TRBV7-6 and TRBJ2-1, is GAGVSQSPRYKVTKRGQDVALRCDPISGHVSLYWYRQALGQGPEFLTYFNYEAQQDKSGLPNDRFSAERPEGSISTLTIQRTEQRDSAMYRCASSRTLAGGPNEQFFGPGTRLTVL.